These T cell receptor beta chains were read from a single sample in a study of post-analysis software for immune sequencing data. TCRdb processed the PCR reads anew with MiXCR; each CDR3 protein has one entry. The sample holds 380,000 or so distinct CDR3 sequences, roughly 30% seen once. Sequencing input: blood. These receptors all come from a girl between 10 and 17 years old with multiple sclerosis. The CDR3 runs from the conserved cysteine through the conserved F or W. Not all rows give a size; the values are once, few, many and, for expanded clones, a class.

clone_size: -
v_call: TRBV9
cdr3_aa: CASSFISGGAQETQYF

clone_size: -
v_call: TRBV7-2
cdr3_aa: CASSPPGGATNEKLFF

clone_size: -
v_call: TRBV10-3
cdr3_aa: CAISESGEAPQHF

clone_size: many
v_call: TRBV7-9
cdr3_aa: CASSFTRGETQYF

clone_size: few
v_call: TRBV27
cdr3_aa: CASSRTGVFYEQYF

clone_size: few
v_call: TRBV29-1
cdr3_aa: CSVTYQGLSYTF

clone_size: few
v_call: TRBV4-3
cdr3_aa: CASSRAQTGYEKLFF

clone_size: few
v_call: TRBV4-1
cdr3_aa: CASSQDRGSADTQYF

clone_size: -
v_call: TRBV20-1
cdr3_aa: CSARDFRRMVLGEQYF

clone_size: -
v_call: TRBV10-3
cdr3_aa: CAISEKEWDEQYF

clone_size: few
v_call: TRBV29-1
cdr3_aa: CSVEGGPFMGQGAGGYTF

clone_size: -
v_call: TRBV29-1
cdr3_aa: CSVGGGPPSGHTF

clone_size: -
v_call: TRBV2
cdr3_aa: CASRRGQGSTPLHF

clone_size: -
v_call: TRBV20-1
cdr3_aa: CSARELLAGYYNEQFF

clone_size: -
v_call: TRBV7-2
cdr3_aa: CASSFSGARPDEQFF

clone_size: -
v_call: TRBV4-1
cdr3_aa: CASSPGGGNYNEQFF

clone_size: -
v_call: TRBV5-1
cdr3_aa: CASSPGTTGSTEAFF

clone_size: -
v_call: TRBV4-1
cdr3_aa: CASSQGDRAVYEQYF

clone_size: -
v_call: TRBV4-2
cdr3_aa: CASSQVPGSDEQFF

clone_size: few
v_call: TRBV12-3/TRBV12-4
cdr3_aa: CASSEDRTYNEQFF

clone_size: few
v_call: TRBV28
cdr3_aa: CASSKSNSYNEQFF

clone_size: -
v_call: TRBV7-3
cdr3_aa: CASSRSSGTGFGEQYF

clone_size: -
v_call: TRBV28
cdr3_aa: CASSLHGGGPSTDTQYF

clone_size: few
v_call: TRBV7-9
cdr3_aa: CASSLSGGSDEQYF

clone_size: -
v_call: TRBV7-3
cdr3_aa: CASSHAPGRNLGRTLNEQFF

clone_size: few
v_call: TRBV12-3/TRBV12-4
cdr3_aa: CASAGGTSSYEQYF

clone_size: -
v_call: TRBV4-1
cdr3_aa: CASSPYHGGATDKQFF